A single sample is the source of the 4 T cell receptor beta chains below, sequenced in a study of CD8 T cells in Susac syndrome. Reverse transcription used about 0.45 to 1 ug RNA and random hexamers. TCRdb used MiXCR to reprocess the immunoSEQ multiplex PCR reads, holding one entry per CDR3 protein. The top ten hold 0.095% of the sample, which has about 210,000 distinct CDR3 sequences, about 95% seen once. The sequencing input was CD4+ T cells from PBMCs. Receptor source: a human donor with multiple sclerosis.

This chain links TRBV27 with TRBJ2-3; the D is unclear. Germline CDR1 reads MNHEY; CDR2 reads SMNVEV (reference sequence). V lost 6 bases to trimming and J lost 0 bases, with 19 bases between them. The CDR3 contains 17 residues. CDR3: CASRSLGGPSSTDTQYF. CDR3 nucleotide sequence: TGTGCCAGCAGATCCCTGGGTGGTCCGAGTAGCACAGATACGCAGTATTTT.

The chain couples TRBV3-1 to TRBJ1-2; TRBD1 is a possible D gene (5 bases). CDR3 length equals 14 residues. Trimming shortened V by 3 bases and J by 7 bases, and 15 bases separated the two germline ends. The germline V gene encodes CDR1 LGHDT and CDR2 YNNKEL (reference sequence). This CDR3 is CASSQGTAMRGYTF. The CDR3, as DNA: TGTGCCAGCAGCCAGGGGACCGCGATGCGTGGCTACACCTTC.

The CDR3 DNA follows: TGCAGTGCTAGATATAAGAGCTCCTACAATGAGCAGTTCTTC. Amino acid sequence: CSARYKSSYNEQFF. The chain is built from TRBV20-1 and TRBJ2-1; D remains unclear. Germline values: CDR1 DFQATT, CDR2 SNEGSKA (reference sequence). V was clipped by 2 bases and J by 0 bases, with 8 bases between them. The length of the CDR3 is 14 residues.

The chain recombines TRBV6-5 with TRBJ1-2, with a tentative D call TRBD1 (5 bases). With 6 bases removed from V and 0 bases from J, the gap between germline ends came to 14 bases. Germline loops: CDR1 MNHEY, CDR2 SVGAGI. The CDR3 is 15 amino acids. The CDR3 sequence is CASRNQGSPNYGYTF. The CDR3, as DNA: TGTGCCAGCAGAAACCAGGGCTCCCCTAACTATGGCTACACCTTC.